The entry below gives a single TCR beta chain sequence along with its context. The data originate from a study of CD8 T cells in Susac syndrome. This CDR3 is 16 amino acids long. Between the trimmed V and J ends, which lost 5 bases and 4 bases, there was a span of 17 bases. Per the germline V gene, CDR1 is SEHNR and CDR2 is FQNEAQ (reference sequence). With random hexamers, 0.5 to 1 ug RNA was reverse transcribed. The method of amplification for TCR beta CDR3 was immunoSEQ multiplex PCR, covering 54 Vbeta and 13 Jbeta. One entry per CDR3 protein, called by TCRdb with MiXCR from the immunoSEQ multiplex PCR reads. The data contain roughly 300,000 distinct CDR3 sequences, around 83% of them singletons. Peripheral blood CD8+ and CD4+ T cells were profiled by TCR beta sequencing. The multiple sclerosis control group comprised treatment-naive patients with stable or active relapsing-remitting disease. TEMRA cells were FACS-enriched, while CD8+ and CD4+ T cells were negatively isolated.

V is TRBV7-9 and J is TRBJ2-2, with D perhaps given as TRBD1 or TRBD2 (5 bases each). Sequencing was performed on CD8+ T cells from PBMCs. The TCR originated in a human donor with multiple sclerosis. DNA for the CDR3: TGTGCCAGCAGCCTCGTTGGGGGAGTTACCACCGGGGAGCTGTTTTTT. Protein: CASSLVGGVTTGELFF.